This T cell receptor (beta chain) was found in a study of cytomegalovirus exposure and HLA in healthy donors. 60 Vbeta and 13 Jbeta primers were used in PCR. Profiling relied on immunoSEQ multiplex PCR, and the TCRdb table lists in-frame clones only, not all of them. This sample's clone table lists tens of thousands of clones. CDR3 length: 16 residues. V lost 4 bases and J lost 0; bases outside the gene matches: 6. Germline V gene data show CDR1 as SGHRS and CDR2 as YFSETQ. The rearrangement joins TRBV5-1 to TRBJ2-7, with 11 positions matching TRBD2. The clonotype comes from a man in his forties or fifties in good health and CMV-seronegative. The sequenced material came from PBMCs. The CDR3 loop reads CASSPLAGGPSYEQYF. Written as DNA, the CDR3 is TGCGCCAGCAGCCCTCTAGCGGGGGGACCCTCCTACGAGCAGTACTTC. The complete variable domain, with remaining parts taken from reference TRBV5-1 and TRBJ2-7, reads KAGVTQTPRYLIKTRGQQVTLSCSPISGHRSVSWYQQTPGQGLQFLFEYFSETQRNKGNFPGRFSGRQFSNSRSEMNVSTLELGDSALYLCASSPLAGGPSYEQYFGPGTRLTVT.